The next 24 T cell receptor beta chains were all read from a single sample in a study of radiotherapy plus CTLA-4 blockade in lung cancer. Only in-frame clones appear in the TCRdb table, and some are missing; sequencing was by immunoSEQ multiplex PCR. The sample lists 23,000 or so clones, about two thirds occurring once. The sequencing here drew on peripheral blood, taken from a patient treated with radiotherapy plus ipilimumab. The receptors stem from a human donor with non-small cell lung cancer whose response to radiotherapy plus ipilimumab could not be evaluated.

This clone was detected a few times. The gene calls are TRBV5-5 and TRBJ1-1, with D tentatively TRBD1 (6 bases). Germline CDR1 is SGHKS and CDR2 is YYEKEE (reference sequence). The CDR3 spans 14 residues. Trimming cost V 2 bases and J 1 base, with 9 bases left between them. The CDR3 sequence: CASSFSRGNTEAFF. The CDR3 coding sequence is TGTGCCAGCAGCTTTTCCAGGGGGAACACTGAAGCTTTCTTT.

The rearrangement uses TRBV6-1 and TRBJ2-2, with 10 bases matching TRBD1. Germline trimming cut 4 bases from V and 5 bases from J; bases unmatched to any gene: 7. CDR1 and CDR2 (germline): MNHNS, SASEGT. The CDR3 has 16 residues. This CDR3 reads CASSGQGALRTGELFF. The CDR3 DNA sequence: TGTGCCAGCAGTGGACAGGGGGCCTTGAGAACCGGGGAGCTGTTTTTT.

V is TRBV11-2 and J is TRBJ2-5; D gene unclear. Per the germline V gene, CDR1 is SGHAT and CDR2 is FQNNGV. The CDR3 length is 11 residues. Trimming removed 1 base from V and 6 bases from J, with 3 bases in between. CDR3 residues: CASSLGQTQYF. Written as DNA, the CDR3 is TGTGCCAGCAGCTTAGGGCAGACCCAGTACTTC.

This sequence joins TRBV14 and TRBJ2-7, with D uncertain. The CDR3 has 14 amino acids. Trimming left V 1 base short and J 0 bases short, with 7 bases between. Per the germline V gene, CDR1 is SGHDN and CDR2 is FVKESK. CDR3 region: CASSQVRSSYEQYF. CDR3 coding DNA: TGTGCCAGCAGCCAAGTACGGAGCTCCTACGAGCAGTACTTC.

The CDR3 region is CAGAGGVDRSYNEQFF. CDR3 nucleotides: TGTGCCGGAGCAGGGGGCGTAGACCGATCCTACAATGAGCAGTTCTTC. The V gene is TRBV6-6, the J gene TRBJ2-1; 8 bases fit TRBD1. Trimming took 11 bases from V and 1 from J; bases not matched to a gene: 13. This CDR3 contains 16 residues. Germline V gene lookup returns CDR1 MNHNY and CDR2 SVGAGI (reference sequence).

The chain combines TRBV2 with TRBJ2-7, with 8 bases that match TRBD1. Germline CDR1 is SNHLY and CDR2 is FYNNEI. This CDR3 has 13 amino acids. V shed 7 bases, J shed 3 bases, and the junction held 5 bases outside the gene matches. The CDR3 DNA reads TGTGCCAGCACCAGGGGGCCTGGCTACGAGCAGTACTTC. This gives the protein CASTRGPGYEQYF.

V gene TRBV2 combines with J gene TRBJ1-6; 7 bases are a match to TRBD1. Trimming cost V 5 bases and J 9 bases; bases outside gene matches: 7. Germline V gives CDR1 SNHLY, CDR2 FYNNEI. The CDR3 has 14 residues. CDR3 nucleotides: TGTGCCAGCAGTCAACAGGGGAGAGCTTCACCCCTCCACTTT. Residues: CASSQQGRASPLHF.

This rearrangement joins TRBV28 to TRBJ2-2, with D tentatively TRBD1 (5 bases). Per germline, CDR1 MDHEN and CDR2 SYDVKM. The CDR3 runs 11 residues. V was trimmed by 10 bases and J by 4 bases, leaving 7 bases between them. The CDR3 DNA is TGTGCCACCCAGGGCACCGGGGAGCTGTTTTTT. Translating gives CATQGTGELFF.

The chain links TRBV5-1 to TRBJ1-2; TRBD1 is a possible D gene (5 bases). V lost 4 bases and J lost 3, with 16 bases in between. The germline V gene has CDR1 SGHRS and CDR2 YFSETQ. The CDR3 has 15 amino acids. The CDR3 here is CASSATGPLDYGYTF. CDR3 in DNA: TGCGCCAGCAGCGCTACAGGTCCCCTGGACTATGGCTACACCTTC.

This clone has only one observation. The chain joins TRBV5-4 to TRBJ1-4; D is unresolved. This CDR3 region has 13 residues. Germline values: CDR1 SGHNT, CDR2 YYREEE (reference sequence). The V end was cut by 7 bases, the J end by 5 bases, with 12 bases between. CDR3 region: CASSRAGNEKLFF. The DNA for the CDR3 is TGTGCCAGCTCCCGCGCCGGGAATGAAAAACTGTTTTTT.

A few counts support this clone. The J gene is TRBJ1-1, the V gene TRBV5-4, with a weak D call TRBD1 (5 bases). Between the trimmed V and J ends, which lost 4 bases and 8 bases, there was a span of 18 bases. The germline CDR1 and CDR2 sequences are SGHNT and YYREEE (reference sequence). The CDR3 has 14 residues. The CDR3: CASSQDLNGGEAFF. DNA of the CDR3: TGTGCCAGCAGCCAGGACCTGAATGGGGGGGAAGCTTTCTTT. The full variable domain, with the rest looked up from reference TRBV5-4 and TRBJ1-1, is ETGVTQSPTHLIKTRGQQVTLRCSSQSGHNTVSWYQQALGQGPQFIFQYYREEENGRGNFPPRFSGLQFPNYSSELNVNALELDDSALYLCASSQDLNGGEAFFGQGTRLTVV.

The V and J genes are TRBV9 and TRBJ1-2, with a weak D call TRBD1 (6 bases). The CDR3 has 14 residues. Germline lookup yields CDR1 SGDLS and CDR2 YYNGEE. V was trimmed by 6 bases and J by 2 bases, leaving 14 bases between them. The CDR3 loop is CASTQGGGNYGYTF. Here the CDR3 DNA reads TGTGCCAGCACCCAAGGGGGGGGAAACTATGGCTACACCTTC.

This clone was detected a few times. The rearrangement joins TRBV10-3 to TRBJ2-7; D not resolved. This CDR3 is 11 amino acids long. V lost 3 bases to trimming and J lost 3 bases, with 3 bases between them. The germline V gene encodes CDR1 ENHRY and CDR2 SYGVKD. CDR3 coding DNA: TGTGCCATCAGTGATCTCTACGAGCAGTACTTC. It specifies CAISDLYEQYF.

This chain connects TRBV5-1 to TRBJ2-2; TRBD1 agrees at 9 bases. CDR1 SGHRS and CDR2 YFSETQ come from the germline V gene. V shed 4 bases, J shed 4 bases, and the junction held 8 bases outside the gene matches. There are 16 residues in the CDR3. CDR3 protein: CASSLGTGRSTGELFF. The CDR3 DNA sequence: TGCGCCAGCAGCCTGGGGACAGGGAGGTCCACCGGGGAGCTGTTTTTT.

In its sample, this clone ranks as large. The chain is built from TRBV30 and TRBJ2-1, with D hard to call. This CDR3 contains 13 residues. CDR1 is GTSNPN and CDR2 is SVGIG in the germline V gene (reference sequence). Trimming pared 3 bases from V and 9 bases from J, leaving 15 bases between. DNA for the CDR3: TGTGCCTGGAGCCCTAACTCATGGAGTGAGCAGTTCTTC. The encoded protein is CAWSPNSWSEQFF.

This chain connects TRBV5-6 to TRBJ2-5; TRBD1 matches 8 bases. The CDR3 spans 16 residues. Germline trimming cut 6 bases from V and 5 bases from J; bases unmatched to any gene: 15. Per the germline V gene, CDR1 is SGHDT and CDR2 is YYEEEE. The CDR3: CASTKGTGTGGETQYF. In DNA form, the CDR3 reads TGTGCCAGCACCAAGGGCACCGGGACAGGCGGCGAGACCCAGTACTTC. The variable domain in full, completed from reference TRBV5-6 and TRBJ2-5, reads DAGVTQSPTHLIKTRGQQVTLRCSPKSGHDTVSWYQQALGQGPQFIFQYYEEEERQRGNFPDRFSGHQFPNYSSELNVNALLLGDSALYLCASTKGTGTGGETQYFGPGTRLLVL.

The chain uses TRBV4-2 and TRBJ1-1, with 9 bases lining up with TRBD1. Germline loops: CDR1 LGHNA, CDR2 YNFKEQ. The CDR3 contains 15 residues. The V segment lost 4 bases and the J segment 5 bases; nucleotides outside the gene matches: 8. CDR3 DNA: TGTGCCAGCAGCCGGGATACAGGGGGCGGTACTGAAGCTTTCTTT. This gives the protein CASSRDTGGGTEAFF.

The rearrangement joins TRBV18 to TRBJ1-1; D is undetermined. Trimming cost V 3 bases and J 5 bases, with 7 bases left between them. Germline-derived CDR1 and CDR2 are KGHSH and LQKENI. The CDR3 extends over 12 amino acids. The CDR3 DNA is TGTGCCAGCTCACCCTTGAGGACTGAAGCTTTCTTT. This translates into CASSPLRTEAFF.

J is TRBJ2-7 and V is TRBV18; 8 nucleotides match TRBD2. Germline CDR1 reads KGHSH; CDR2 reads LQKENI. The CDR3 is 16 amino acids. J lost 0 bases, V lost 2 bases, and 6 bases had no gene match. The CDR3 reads CASSPLLADSSYEQYF. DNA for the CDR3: TGTGCCAGCTCACCATTACTAGCGGACAGCTCCTACGAGCAGTACTTC.

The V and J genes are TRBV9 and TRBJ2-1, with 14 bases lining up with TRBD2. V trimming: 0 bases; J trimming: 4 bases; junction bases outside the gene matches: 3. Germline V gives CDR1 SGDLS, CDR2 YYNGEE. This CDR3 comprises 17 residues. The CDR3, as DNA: TGTGCCAGCAGCGTAGTCGGGACTAGCGGGAGTTACAATGAGCAGTTCTTC. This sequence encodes CASSVVGTSGSYNEQFF.

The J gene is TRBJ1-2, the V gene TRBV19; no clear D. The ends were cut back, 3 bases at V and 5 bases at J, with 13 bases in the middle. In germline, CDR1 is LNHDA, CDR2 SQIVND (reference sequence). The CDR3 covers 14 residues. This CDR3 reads CASSIEASGYGYTF. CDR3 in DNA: TGTGCCAGTAGTATCGAAGCTAGCGGGTATGGCTACACCTTC.

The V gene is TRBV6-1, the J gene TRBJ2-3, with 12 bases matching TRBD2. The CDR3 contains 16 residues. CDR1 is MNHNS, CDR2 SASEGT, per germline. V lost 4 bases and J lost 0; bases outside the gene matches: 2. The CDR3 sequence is CASSVGLAGSTDTQYF. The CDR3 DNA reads TGTGCCAGCAGTGTTGGACTAGCGGGGAGCACAGATACGCAGTATTTT.

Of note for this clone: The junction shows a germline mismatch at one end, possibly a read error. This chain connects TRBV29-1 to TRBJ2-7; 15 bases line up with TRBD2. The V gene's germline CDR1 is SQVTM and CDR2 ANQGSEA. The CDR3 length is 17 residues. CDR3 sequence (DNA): TGCAGCGCTGAAACAGTATCTGGACTAGCGGGAGGGAATCCGCGGTACTTC. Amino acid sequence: CSAETVSGLAGGNPRYF.

The CDR3 protein is CASSGISGITSTDTQYF. The CDR3 region has the DNA TGTGCCAGCAGTGGCATTAGCGGGATTACAAGCACAGATACGCAGTATTTT. The chain couples TRBV2 to TRBJ2-3; 8 positions agree with TRBD2. V lost 4 bases to trimming and J lost 0 bases; unmatched junction nucleotides: 9. This CDR3 has 17 residues. Germline values: CDR1 SNHLY, CDR2 FYNNEI.